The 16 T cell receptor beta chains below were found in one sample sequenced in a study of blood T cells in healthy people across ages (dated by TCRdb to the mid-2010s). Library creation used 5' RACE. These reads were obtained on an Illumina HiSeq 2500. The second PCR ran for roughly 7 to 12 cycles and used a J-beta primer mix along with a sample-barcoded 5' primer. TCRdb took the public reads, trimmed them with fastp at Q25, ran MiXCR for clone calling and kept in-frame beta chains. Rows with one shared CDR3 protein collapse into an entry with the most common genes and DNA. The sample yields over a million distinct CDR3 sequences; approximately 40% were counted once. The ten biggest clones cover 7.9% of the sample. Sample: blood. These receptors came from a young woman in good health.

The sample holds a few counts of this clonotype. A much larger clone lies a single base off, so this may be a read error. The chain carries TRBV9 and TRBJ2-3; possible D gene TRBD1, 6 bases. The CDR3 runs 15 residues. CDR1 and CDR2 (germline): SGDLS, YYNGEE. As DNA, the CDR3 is TGTGTCAGCAGCCAGACAGGACCTCCCCCAGATACGCAGTATTTT. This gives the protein CVSSQTGPPPDTQYF.

CDR3 coding DNA: TGTGCCAGCAGACCGCATGGGGGACGCCCTGAAGCTTTCTTT. Protein product: CASRPHGGRPEAFF. The J gene is TRBJ1-1, the V gene TRBV6-2 or TRBV6-3; D possibly corresponds to TRBD1 (5 bases). The germline V and J ends were trimmed by 6 bases and 6 bases, with 17 bases remaining between them. Germline V gene data show CDR1 as MNHEY and CDR2 as SVGEGT. The CDR3 has 14 amino acids.

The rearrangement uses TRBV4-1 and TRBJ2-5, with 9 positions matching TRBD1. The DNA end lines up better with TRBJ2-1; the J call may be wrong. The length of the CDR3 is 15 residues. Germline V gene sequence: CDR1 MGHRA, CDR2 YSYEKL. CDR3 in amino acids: CASSQYNRGQETQFF. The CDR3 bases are TGCGCCAGCAGCCAATATAACAGGGGGCAAGAGACCCAGTTCTTC.

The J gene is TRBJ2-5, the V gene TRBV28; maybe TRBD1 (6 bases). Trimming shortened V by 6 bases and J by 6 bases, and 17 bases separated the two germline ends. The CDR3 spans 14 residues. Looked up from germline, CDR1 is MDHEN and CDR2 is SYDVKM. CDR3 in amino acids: CASSPNRVGQTQYF. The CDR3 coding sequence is TGTGCCAGCAGCCCCAACAGGGTAGGACAGACCCAGTACTTC.

CDR3 nucleotides: TGTGCCAGCACCCAGGGGGGGGGAGCCCACGAGCAGTACTTC. Its translation is CASTQGGGAHEQYF. This chain uses TRBV3-1 with TRBJ2-7, with D perhaps being TRBD1 or TRBD2 (7 bases each). V was cut by 7 bases and J by 5 bases, with 18 bases left in between. This CDR3 comprises 14 residues. Germline V gene data show CDR1 as LGHDT and CDR2 as YNNKEL (reference sequence).

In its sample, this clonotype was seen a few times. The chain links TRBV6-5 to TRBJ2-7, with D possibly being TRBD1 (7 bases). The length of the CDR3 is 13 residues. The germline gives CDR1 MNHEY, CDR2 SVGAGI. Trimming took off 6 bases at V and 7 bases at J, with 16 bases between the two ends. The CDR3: CASRPRQGGEQYF. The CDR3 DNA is TGTGCCAGCAGGCCCCGGCAGGGGGGTGAGCAGTACTTC.

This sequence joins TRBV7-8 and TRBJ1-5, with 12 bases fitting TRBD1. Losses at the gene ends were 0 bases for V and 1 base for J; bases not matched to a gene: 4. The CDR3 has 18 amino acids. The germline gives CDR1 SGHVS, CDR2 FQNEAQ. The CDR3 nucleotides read TGTGCCAGCAGCTTAGCGAGGGACAGGGGGCCGAGCAATCAGCCCCAGCATTTT. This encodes CASSLARDRGPSNQPQHF.

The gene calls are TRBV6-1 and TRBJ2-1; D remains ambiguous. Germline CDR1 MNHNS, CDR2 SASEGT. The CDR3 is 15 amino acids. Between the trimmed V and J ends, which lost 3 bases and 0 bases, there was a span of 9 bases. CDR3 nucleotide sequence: TGTGCCAGCAGTGAGAGGCTAGTCTCCTACAATGAGCAGTTCTTC. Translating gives CASSERLVSYNEQFF.

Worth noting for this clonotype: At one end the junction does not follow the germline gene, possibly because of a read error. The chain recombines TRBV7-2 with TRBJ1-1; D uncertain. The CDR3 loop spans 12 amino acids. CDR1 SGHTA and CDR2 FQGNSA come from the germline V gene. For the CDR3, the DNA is TGTGCCAGCATCTTAGGAGTAACTGAAGCTTTCTTT. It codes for CASILGVTEAFF.

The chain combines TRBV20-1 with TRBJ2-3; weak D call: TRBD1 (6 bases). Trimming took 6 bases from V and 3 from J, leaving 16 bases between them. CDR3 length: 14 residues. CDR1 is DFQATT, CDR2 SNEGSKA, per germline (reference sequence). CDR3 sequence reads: CSADRGGATDTQYF. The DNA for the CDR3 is TGCAGTGCGGACAGAGGAGGAGCGACAGATACGCAGTATTTT.

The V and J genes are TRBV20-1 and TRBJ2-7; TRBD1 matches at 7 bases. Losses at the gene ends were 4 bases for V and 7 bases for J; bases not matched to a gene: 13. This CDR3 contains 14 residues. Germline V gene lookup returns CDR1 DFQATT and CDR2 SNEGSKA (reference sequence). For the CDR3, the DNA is TGCAGTGCTACCCCGGGACAGAGGATAGGTGAGCAGTACTTC. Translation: CSATPGQRIGEQYF.

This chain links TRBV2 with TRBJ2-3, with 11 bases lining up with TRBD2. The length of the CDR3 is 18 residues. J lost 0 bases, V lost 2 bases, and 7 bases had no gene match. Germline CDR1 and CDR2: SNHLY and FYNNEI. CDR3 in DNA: TGTGCCAGCAGTGAATTAGCGGGGGGGGTTCTAAGCACAGATACGCAGTATTTT. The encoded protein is CASSELAGGVLSTDTQYF.

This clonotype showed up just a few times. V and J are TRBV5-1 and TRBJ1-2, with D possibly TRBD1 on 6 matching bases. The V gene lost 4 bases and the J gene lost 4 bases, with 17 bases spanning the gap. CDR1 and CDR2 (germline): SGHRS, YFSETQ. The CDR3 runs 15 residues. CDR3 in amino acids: CASSTGGGQTYGYTF. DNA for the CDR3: TGCGCCAGCAGCACGGGGGGCGGCCAGACCTATGGCTACACCTTC.

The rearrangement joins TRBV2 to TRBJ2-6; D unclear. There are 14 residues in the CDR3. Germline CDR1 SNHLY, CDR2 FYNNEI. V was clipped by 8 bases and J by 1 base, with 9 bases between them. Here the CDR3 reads CASATVSGANVLTF. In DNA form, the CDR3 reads TGTGCCAGCGCAACAGTTTCTGGGGCCAACGTCCTGACTTTC.

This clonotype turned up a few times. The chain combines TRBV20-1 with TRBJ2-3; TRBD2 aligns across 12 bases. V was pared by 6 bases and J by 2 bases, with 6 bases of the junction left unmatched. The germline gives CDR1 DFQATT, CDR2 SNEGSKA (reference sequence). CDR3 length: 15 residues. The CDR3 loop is CSAAGTSGHTDTQYF. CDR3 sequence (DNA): TGCAGTGCGGCCGGGACTAGCGGGCACACAGATACGCAGTATTTT.

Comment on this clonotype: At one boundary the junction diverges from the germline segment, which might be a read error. The CDR3 region has the DNA TGCAGCGTTGAAGATTGGACTAGCGGGAGTAGGGAGACCCTGTACTTC. Protein product: CSVEDWTSGSRETLYF. The rearrangement links TRBV29-1 to TRBJ2-5; 13 nucleotides line up with TRBD2. Germline lookup yields CDR1 SQVTM and CDR2 ANQGSEA. The CDR3 has 16 residues. The variable domain in full, completed from reference TRBV29-1 and TRBJ2-5, reads SAVISQKPSRDICQRGTSLTIQCQVDSQVTMMFWYRQQPGQSLTLIATANQGSEATYESGFVIDKFPISRPNLTFSTLTVSNMSPEDSSIYLCSVEDWTSGSRETLYFGPGTRLLVL.